One sample yielded the 23 T cell receptor beta chains listed below, sequenced in a study of T cells in Graves' hyperthyroidism and ophthalmopathy. Researchers took RNA transcripts and amplified the TCR beta CDR3 regions from them. First-round RT-PCR with HTBI primers amplified the TCR CDR3 region. TCRdb independently ran MiXCR on the multiplex PCR reads; one entry per CDR3 protein. The repertoire holds under 350,000 distinct CDR3 sequences, less than 30% seen once, with approximately 30% in the top ten. Material for sequencing was blood. The receptor set was obtained from a man in his forties with Graves' hyperthyroidism that later progressed to Graves' ophthalmopathy.

This sequence joins TRBV27 and TRBJ2-6; D is uncertain. The V gene's germline CDR1 is MNHEY and CDR2 SMNVEV (reference sequence). V shed 2 bases and J shed 3 bases, with 11 bases lying between them. The CDR3 runs to 16 residues. For the CDR3, the DNA is TGTGCCAGCAGTTTAGTCACCGGGTTTGGGGCCAACGTCCTGACTTTC. This encodes CASSLVTGFGANVLTF.

This clonotype was observed at least ten times. The gene calls are TRBV14 and TRBJ1-1, with D perhaps TRBD1 (5 bases). The CDR3 extends over 17 amino acids. V was cut by 1 base and J by 1 base, with 16 bases left in between. From germline, CDR1 is SGHDN and CDR2 FVKESK. The CDR3, as DNA: TGTGCCAGCAGCCAAGTTAGGAGGACACCCGAGAACACTGAAGCTTTCTTT. Amino acids: CASSQVRRTPENTEAFF.

The chain couples TRBV6-1 to TRBJ1-2; 8 nucleotides align to TRBD1. This CDR3 is 14 amino acids long. V lost 7 bases to trimming and J lost 5 bases; unmatched junction nucleotides: 9. CDR1 is MNHNS, CDR2 SASEGT, per germline. The CDR3 spells CASKTDRGVYGYTF. CDR3 coding DNA: TGTGCCAGCAAAACAGACAGGGGTGTGTATGGCTACACCTTC.

The sample holds many counts of this clonotype. V is TRBV6-5 and J is TRBJ2-5; no definite D call. The CDR3 length is 16 residues. V was pared by 5 bases and J by 5 bases, with 21 bases between. Per the germline V gene, CDR1 is MNHEY and CDR2 is SVGAGI. CDR3 nucleotides: TGTGCCAGCAGTCGCTCGGTTATAAGAGCTGGGGAGACCCAGTACTTC. It translates to CASSRSVIRAGETQYF.

V usage is TRBV15 and J usage is TRBJ2-7; TRBD1 agrees at 7 bases. V gave up 3 bases and J gave up 0 bases; unmatched junction bases: 5. Germline V gives CDR1 LNHNV, CDR2 YYDKDF (reference sequence). The CDR3 sequence is 15 residues long. In nucleotides, the CDR3 is TGTGCCACCAGCAGGATAGGGACAGCCTCCTACGAGCAGTACTTC. Translated, it gives CATSRIGTASYEQYF.

The sample holds many counts of this clonotype. The rearrangement links TRBV7-3 to TRBJ1-2; perhaps TRBD1 as D (6 bases). Germline CDR1 is SGHTA and CDR2 is FQGTGA. V lost 0 bases, J lost 13 bases, and 21 bases lay in between. The CDR3 sequence is 15 residues long. CDR3 in DNA: TGTGCCAGCAGCTTAACGCGCAACCCACAGGGACGGATCACCTTC. It is translated as CASSLTRNPQGRITF.

This clonotype has a count of ten or more. CDR3 region: CASSRDTEIYEQYF. The CDR3 nucleotides read TGCGCCAGCAGTCGGGACACGGAAATCTACGAGCAGTACTTC. The chain links TRBV10-1 to TRBJ2-7; a weak D match, TRBD1 (6 bases). V was pared by 5 bases and J by 3 bases, with 14 bases between. This CDR3 has 14 residues. CDR1 WNHNN and CDR2 SYGVQD come from the germline V gene (reference sequence).

This clonotype was counted at least ten times. The V gene is TRBV6-4, the J gene TRBJ1-5, with D possibly TRBD1 on 6 matching bases. Between the trimmed V and J ends, which lost 5 bases and 3 bases, there was a span of 20 bases. CDR3 length: 17 amino acids. Germline values: CDR1 MRHNA, CDR2 SNTAGT. CDR3: CASSPYGGGPINQPQHF. The DNA for the CDR3 is TGTGCCAGCAGTCCCTATGGGGGGGGGCCTATCAATCAGCCCCAGCATTTT.

The chain has TRBV28 and TRBJ2-7; D unresolved. The CDR3 extends over 11 amino acids. Germline lookup yields CDR1 MDHEN and CDR2 SYDVKM. Trimming removed 2 bases from V and 5 bases from J, with 4 bases in between. CDR3 protein: CASSLLNEQYF. CDR3 nucleotide sequence: TGTGCCAGCAGTTTACTCAACGAGCAGTACTTC.

V and J are TRBV10-3 and TRBJ1-1, with D maybe TRBD1 (6 bases). The CDR3 runs 13 residues. The germline gives CDR1 ENHRY, CDR2 SYGVKD. Between the trimmed V and J ends, which lost 7 bases and 8 bases, there was a span of 17 bases. The CDR3 nucleotides are TGTGCCATCACCCCTCACCTTGGACAGGAAGCTTTCTTT. Protein product: CAITPHLGQEAFF.

The chain recombines TRBV4-2 with TRBJ2-2, with 9 bases matching TRBD2. The CDR3 is made up of 15 amino acids. Germline loops: CDR1 LGHNA, CDR2 YNFKEQ. V was clipped by 1 base and J by 7 bases; unmatched bases: 4. CDR3 residues: CASSQGREGGGELFF. CDR3 DNA sequence: TGTGCCAGCAGCCAAGGGCGGGAGGGTGGCGGGGAGCTGTTTTTT.

The CDR3 coding sequence is TGTGCCAGCAGCTTAGTACCTGTTGGGGACAGGGGCTACGAGCAGTACTTC. It codes for CASSLVPVGDRGYEQYF. The chain joins TRBV7-8 to TRBJ2-7, with 10 bases matching TRBD1. The V gene end was trimmed by 1 base and the J gene end by 3 bases; junction bases not matched to a gene: 9. The CDR3 totals 17 residues. Germline CDR1 and CDR2: SGHVS and FQNEAQ.

This clonotype was detected only a few times. The chain links TRBV3-1 to TRBJ2-7, with no clear D. Per the germline V gene, CDR1 is LGHDT and CDR2 is YNNKEL (reference sequence). The V end was cut by 1 base, the J end by 2 bases, with 12 bases between. This CDR3 is built from 15 residues. The chain's CDR3 is CASSQGLGGAYEQYF. CDR3 bases: TGTGCCAGCAGCCAAGGTTTGGGCGGAGCCTACGAGCAGTACTTC.

At least ten counts were recorded for this clonotype. In nucleotides, the CDR3 is TGTGCCAGCTGGATCTACACTGAAGCTTTCTTT. This gives the protein CASWIYTEAFF. The V and J genes are TRBV6-1 and TRBJ1-1; D gene uncertain. CDR3 size: 11 residues. CDR1 is MNHNS and CDR2 is SASEGT in the germline V gene. The V and J ends lost 8 bases and 3 bases respectively, with 7 bases between them.

This clonotype was seen ten or more times. This chain uses TRBV28 with TRBJ2-7; 10 bases are a match to TRBD1. CDR1 is MDHEN and CDR2 is SYDVKM in the germline V gene. CDR3 length: 15 amino acids. Germline trimming cut 4 bases from V and 2 bases from J; bases unmatched to any gene: 5. The CDR3 DNA reads TGTGCCAGCAGTTCGCCGGGACAGGGGACCTACGAGCAGTACTTC. Translation: CASSSPGQGTYEQYF.

This clonotype was recorded a few times. The chain uses TRBV20-1 and TRBJ2-7; 11 bases line up with TRBD1. The CDR3 length is 15 residues. V lost 3 bases, J lost 6 bases, and 10 bases stayed unmatched. Germline CDR1 DFQATT, CDR2 SNEGSKA (reference sequence). In nucleotides, the CDR3 is TGCAGTGCTAGGGCCCCAGGGACAGGGGGGCTCGAGCAGTACTTC. Translation gives CSARAPGTGGLEQYF.

The rearrangement links TRBV6-1 to TRBJ2-7; 8 nucleotides agree with TRBD1. The CDR3 spans 15 residues. The germline CDR1 and CDR2 sequences are MNHNS and SASEGT. After removal of 7 bases from V and 3 bases from J, the junction contained 11 bases not matched to a gene. CDR3 sequence (DNA): TGTGCCAGCACCCCCTCAGGACAGGGCCGCTACGAGCAGTACTTC. Its protein product is CASTPSGQGRYEQYF.

This clonotype has only a few counts. V usage is TRBV10-3 and J usage is TRBJ1-5; 8 bases agree with TRBD1. Trimming removed 2 bases from V and 7 bases from J; junction bases left unmatched: 4. The length of the CDR3 is 14 residues. Germline CDR1 ENHRY, CDR2 SYGVKD. The CDR3 sequence: CAISEAGGGQPQHF. The CDR3 DNA reads as TGTGCCATCAGTGAGGCAGGGGGCGGACAGCCCCAGCATTTT.

The chain carries TRBV12-3 or TRBV12-4 and TRBJ1-1; TRBD1 matches 9 bases. V gave up 5 bases and J gave up 7 bases; unmatched junction bases: 8. This CDR3 comprises 14 residues. For the CDR3, the DNA is TGTGCCAGCAGTGGGACAGGGAAATCGTATGAAGCTTTCTTT. Protein product: CASSGTGKSYEAFF.

V is TRBV12-3 or TRBV12-4 and J is TRBJ2-5; 12 bases match TRBD2. V lost 7 bases to trimming and J lost 4 bases; unmatched junction nucleotides: 13. This CDR3 has 17 amino acids. CDR3 bases: TGTGCCAGCAAACAGACTAGCGGGAGTTTGGTTCGAGAGACCCAGTACTTC. This sequence encodes CASKQTSGSLVRETQYF.

This chain links TRBV7-8 with TRBJ2-5, with 10 bases lining up with TRBD2. The CDR3 extends over 16 amino acids. Germline V CDR1 and CDR2: SGHVS, FQNEAQ. Losses at the gene ends were 2 bases for V and 6 bases for J; bases not matched to a gene: 9. The CDR3 bases are TGTGCCAGCAGCTTACGGTCGGCTAGCGGGAGAAAGACCCAGTACTTC. Protein sequence: CASSLRSASGRKTQYF.

This clonotype was picked up many times. This chain links TRBV24-1 with TRBJ2-2; TRBD1 agrees at 8 bases. From germline, CDR1 is KGHDR and CDR2 SFDVKD. The CDR3 is made up of 16 amino acids. J lost 6 bases, V lost 4 bases, and 9 bases had no gene match. The CDR3 reads CATSDLRTGRSGELFF. CDR3 DNA sequence: TGTGCCACCAGTGACCTGAGGACAGGGAGGTCCGGGGAGCTGTTTTTT.

This clonotype was seen at least ten times. This sequence joins TRBV9 and TRBJ2-7, with 10 bases that match TRBD2. The germline V gene has CDR1 SGDLS and CDR2 YYNGEE. J gave up 5 bases and V 0 bases, and 14 bases lay outside the gene matches. CDR3 size: 18 residues. CDR3 in amino acids: CASSVEAVAGGPRDEQYF. CDR3 nucleotides: TGTGCCAGCAGCGTAGAGGCCGTAGCGGGAGGCCCTCGGGACGAGCAGTACTTC.